This entry concerns a single T cell receptor beta chain. This clone's antigen is unknown. No base quality values were provided; no much bigger clone lies one nucleotide off. The immunoSEQ Assay, a bias-controlled multiplex PCR, was used to amplify TCRbeta CDR3 regions from genomic DNA. The authors' analysis ran thus. Within the assay, amplification of reference gene primers was used to estimate how many nucleated cells each sample contained. To quantify the absolute abundance of each unique TCRbeta CDR3 rearrangement, sequence reads were collapsed and filtered. For each sample, productive Simpson clonality was calculated as the square root of Simpson's diversity index over productive rearrangements. TCRdb mirrors the immuneACCESS table, restricted to in-frame sequences. Some clones are absent from its copies; in checked studies, under half trace to an unresolved V gene, and the reason for the others is unknown. V, J and clone size derive from that table, while D and trimming were established from the DNA sequence. This sample has approximately 250,000 clones in its table, and 75% to 95% of those were observed once. The ten largest clones represent around 2.8% of the sample.

Participants in the prospective study were aged about 18 to 95 years, lived in 20 to 30 United States geographic areas, and enrolled through a virtual design. In the prospective study, cohorts were assigned on the basis of participant-reported clinical history obtained from a screening survey and a study questionnaire. Exposed participants were defined as having been in contact with someone with a PCR-confirmed or clinician-diagnosed COVID-19 case within 2 weeks of study entry. Mobile phlebotomists in the prospective study collected whole blood, serum and a nasopharyngeal or oropharyngeal swab from every participant. Participants in the prospective study had the option to provide additional blood draws and questionnaires over a roughly two-month period. Prospective study blood samples were shipped either frozen or at room temperature before DNA extraction. This specimen comes from a study of blood T cell repertoires in COVID-19 (TCRdb year 2020). Study-wide context: The collaborator samples originated in the United States, Italy and Spain and spanned the acute and convalescent phases of COVID-19. The prospective study material was composed of cDNA or gDNA derived from T cells, B-cell-depleted T cells, or PBMCs. The repertoires were released in a freely available public database meant as a resource for research on the immune response to SARS-CoV-2. Deeply sampled blood TCRbeta repertoires from subjects exposed to, actively infected with, or recovered from COVID-19 were included in the dataset. Samples were obtained from the ongoing ImmuneRACE study (first 160 participants) and from over 1,000 subjects provided by 6 global collaborators. Where HLA class I and class II types were available, the types were taken from metadata supplied by the sample provider, not from assay-based typing. A de-identified subject ID, COVID-19 status, age in years and sex were almost always included in the sample metadata.

The CDR3 has 11 amino acids, counting the end cysteine and phenylalanine. CDR3 DNA is the only sequence kept; it has 33 bases, read in frame from the first base. Results the study describes overall, beyond this receptor: The amount of clinical and demographic metadata varied by source and participant and was provided uncurated.

The origin of this receptor is a man aged 35-49 years who had been exposed to COVID-19. The rearranged chain carries TRBV21-1 and TRBJ2-7; TRBD2, the table's D call, lacks a check against the DNA. TRBV21-1 is annotated as a pseudogene. The source material was PBMCs or T cells enriched from blood (not recorded which). The CDR3 protein is CASSTPVEQYF. The nucleotides are TGTGCCAGCAGCACCCCTGTGGAGCAGTACTTC.